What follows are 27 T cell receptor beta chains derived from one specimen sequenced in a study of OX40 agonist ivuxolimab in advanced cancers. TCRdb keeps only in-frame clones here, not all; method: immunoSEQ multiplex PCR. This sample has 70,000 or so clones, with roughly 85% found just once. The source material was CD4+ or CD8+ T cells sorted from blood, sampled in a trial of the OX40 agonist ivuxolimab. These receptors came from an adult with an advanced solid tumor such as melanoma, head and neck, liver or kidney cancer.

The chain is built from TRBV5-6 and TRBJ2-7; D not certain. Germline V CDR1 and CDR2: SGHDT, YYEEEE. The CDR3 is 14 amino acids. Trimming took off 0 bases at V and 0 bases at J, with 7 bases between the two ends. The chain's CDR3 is CASSLGRISYEQYF. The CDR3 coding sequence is TGTGCCAGCAGCTTGGGACGGATCTCCTACGAGCAGTACTTC.

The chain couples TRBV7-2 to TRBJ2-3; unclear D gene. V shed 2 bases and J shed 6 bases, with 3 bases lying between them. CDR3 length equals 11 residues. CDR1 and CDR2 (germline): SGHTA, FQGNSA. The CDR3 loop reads CASSLWDTQYF. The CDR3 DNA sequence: TGTGCCAGCAGCTTATGGGATACGCAGTATTTT.

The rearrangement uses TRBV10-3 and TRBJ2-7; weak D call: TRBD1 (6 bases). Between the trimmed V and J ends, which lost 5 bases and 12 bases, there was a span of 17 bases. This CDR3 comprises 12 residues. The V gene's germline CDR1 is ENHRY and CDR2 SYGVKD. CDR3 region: CAISSNWDTPYF. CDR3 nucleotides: TGTGCCATCAGTTCGAACTGGGACACCCCGTACTTC.

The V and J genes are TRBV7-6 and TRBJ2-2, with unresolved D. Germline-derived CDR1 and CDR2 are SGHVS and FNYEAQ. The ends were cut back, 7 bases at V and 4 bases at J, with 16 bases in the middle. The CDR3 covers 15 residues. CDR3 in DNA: TGTGCCAGCAAAAAATCCCGTACGGCCACCGGGGAGCTGTTTTTT. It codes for CASKKSRTATGELFF.

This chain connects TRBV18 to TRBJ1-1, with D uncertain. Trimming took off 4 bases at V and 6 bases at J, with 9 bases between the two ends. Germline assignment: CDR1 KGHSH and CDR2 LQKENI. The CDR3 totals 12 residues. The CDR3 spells CASSLEHAEAFF. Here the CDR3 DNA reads TGTGCCAGCTCACTAGAACATGCTGAAGCTTTCTTT. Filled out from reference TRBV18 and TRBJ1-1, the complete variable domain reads NAGVMQNPRHLVRRRGQEARLRCSPMKGHSHVYWYRQLPEEGLKFMVYLQKENIIDESGMPKERFSAEFPKEGPSILRIQQVVRGDSAAYFCASSLEHAEAFFGQGTRLTVV.

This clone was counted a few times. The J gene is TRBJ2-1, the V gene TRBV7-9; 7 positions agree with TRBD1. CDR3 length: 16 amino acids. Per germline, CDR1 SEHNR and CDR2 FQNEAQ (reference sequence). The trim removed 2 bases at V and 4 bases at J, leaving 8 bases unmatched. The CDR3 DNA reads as TGTGCCAGCAGCTTAACCAGGGGGATAATGTACAATGAGCAGTTCTTC. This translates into CASSLTRGIMYNEQFF. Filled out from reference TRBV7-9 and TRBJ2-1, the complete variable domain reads DTGVSQNPRHKITKRGQNVTFRCDPISEHNRLYWYRQTLGQGPEFLTYFQNEAQLEKSRLLSDRFSAERPKGSFSTLEIQRTEQGDSAMYLCASSLTRGIMYNEQFFGPGTRLTVL.

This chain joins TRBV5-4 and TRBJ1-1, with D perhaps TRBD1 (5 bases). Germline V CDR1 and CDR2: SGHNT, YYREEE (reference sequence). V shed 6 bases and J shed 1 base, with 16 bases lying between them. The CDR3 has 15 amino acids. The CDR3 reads CASTLPGRGNTEAFF. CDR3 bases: TGTGCCAGCACCCTACCCGGGAGGGGGAACACTGAAGCTTTCTTT.

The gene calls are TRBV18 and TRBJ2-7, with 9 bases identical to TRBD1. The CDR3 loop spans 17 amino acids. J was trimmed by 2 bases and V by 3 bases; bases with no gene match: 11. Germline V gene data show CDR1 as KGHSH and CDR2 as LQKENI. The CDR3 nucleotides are TGTGCCAGCTCACCTTCCCTGGGGACAGGGACGACCTACGAGCAGTACTTC. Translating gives CASSPSLGTGTTYEQYF.

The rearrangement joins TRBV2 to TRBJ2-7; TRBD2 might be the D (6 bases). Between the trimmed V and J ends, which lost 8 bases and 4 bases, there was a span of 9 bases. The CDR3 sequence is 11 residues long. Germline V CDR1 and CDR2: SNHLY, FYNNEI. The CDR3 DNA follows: TGTGCCAGCGGGCGGGGATACGAGCAGTACTTC. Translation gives CASGRGYEQYF. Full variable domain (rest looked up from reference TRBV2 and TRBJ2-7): EPEVTQTPSHQVTQMGQEVILRCVPISNHLYFYWYRQILGQKVEFLVSFYNNEISEKSEIFDDQFSVERPDGSNFTLKIRSTKLEDSAMYFCASGRGYEQYFGPGTRLTVT.

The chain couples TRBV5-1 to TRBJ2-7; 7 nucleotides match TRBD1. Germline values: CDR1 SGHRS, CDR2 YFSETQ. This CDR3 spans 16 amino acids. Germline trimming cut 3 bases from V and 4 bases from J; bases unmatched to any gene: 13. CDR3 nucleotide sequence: TGCGCCAGCAGCTGGAATCCTTCGGGACAGCGATACGAGCAGTACTTC. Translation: CASSWNPSGQRYEQYF.

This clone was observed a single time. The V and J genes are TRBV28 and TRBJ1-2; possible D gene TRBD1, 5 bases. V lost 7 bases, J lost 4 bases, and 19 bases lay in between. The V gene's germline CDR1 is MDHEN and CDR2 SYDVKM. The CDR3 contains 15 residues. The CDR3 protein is CASTSTGPGGYGYTF. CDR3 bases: TGTGCCAGCACCTCTACAGGACCGGGGGGCTATGGCTACACCTTC.

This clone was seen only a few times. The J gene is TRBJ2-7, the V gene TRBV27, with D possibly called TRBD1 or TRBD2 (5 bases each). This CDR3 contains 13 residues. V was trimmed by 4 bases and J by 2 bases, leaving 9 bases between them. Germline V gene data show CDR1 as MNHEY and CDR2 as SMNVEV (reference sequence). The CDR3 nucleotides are TGTGCCAGCAGTTCCACGGGGCCCTACGAGCAGTACTTC. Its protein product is CASSSTGPYEQYF.

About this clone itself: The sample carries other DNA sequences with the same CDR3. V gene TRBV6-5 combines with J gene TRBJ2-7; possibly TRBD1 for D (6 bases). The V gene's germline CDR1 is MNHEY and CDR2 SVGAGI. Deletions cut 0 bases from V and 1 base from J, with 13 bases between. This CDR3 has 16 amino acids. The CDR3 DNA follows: TGTGCCAGCAGTTACTCGAGGCCAGGGGAATCCTACGAGCAGTACTTC. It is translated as CASSYSRPGESYEQYF.

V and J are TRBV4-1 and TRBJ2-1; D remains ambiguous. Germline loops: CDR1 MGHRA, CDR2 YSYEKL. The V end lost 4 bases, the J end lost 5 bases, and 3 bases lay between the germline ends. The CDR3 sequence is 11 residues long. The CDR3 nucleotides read TGCGCCAGCAGCCTTAACAATGAGCAGTTCTTC. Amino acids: CASSLNNEQFF.

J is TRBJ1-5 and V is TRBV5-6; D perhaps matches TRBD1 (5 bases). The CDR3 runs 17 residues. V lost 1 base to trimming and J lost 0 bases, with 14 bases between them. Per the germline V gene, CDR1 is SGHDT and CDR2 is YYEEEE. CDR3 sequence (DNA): TGTGCCAGCAGCTTGCAAAGGGGCCTCTATAGCAATCAGCCCCAGCATTTT. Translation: CASSLQRGLYSNQPQHF.

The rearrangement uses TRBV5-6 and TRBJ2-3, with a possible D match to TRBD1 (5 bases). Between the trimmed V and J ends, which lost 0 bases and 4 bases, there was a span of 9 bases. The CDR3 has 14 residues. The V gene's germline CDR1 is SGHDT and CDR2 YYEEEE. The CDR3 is CASSLAGLADTQYF. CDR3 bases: TGTGCCAGCAGCTTGGCAGGGTTGGCAGATACGCAGTATTTT. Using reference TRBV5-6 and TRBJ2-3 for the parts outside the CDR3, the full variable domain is DAGVTQSPTHLIKTRGQQVTLRCSPKSGHDTVSWYQQALGQGPQFIFQYYEEEERQRGNFPDRFSGHQFPNYSSELNVNALLLGDSALYLCASSLAGLADTQYFGPGTRLTVL.

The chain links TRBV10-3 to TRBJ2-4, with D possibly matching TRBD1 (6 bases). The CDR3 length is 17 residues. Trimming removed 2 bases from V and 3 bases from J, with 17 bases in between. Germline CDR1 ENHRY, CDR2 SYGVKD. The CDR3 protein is CAISEGGQLRFKNIQYF. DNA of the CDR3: TGTGCCATCAGTGAGGGGGGACAACTGCGGTTCAAAAACATTCAGTACTTC.

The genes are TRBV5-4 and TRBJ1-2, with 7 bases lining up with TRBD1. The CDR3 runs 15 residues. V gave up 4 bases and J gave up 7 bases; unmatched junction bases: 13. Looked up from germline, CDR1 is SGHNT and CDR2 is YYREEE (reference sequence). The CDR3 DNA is TGTGCCAGCAGCCGGCCGACAGGGAGGTTCGGTGGCTACACCTTC. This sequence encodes CASSRPTGRFGGYTF.

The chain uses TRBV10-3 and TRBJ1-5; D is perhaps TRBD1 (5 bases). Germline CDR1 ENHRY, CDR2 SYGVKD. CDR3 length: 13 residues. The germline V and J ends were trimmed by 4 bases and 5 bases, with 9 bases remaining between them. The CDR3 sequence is CAISGGTDQPQHF. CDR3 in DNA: TGTGCCATCAGTGGGGGGACGGATCAGCCCCAGCATTTT.

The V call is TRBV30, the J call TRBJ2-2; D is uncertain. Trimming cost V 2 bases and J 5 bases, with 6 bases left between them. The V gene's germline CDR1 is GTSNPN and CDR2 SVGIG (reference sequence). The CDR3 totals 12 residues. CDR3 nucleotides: TGTGCCTGGAGTTTTTCAACCGGGGAGCTGTTTTTT. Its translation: CAWSFSTGELFF.

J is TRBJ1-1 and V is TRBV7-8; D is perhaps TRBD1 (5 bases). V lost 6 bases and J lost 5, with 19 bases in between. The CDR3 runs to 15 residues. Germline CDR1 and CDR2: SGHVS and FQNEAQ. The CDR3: CASRPTKDSRTEAFF. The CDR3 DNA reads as TGTGCCAGCAGACCTACCAAAGACAGTAGGACTGAAGCTTTCTTT.

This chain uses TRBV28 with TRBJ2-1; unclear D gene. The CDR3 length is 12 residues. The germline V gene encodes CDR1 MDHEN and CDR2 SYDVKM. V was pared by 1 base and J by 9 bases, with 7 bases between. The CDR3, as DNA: TGTGCCAGCAGTTTATTGGGTCGTGAGCAGTTCTTC. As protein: CASSLLGREQFF. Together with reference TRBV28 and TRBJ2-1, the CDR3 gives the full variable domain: DVKVTQSSRYLVKRTGEKVFLECVQDMDHENMFWYRQDPGLGLRLIYFSYDVKMKEKGDIPEGYSVSREKKERFSLILESASTNQTSMYLCASSLLGREQFFGPGTRLTVL.

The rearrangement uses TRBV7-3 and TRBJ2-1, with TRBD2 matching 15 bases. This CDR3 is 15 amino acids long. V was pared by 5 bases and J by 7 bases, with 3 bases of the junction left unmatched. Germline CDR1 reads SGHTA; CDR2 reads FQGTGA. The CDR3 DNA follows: TGTGCCAGCAGCCGGACTAGCGGGGGGGAAAATGAGCAGTTCTTC. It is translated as CASSRTSGGENEQFF.

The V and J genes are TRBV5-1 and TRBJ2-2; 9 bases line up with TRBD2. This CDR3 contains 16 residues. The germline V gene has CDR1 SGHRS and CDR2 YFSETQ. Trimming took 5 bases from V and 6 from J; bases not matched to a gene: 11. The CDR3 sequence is CASSWPGLARAGELFF. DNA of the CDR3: TGCGCCAGCAGTTGGCCGGGACTAGCAAGGGCCGGGGAGCTGTTTTTT. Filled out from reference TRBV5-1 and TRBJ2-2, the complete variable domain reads KAGVTQTPRYLIKTRGQQVTLSCSPISGHRSVSWYQQTPGQGLQFLFEYFSETQRNKGNFPGRFSGRQFSNSRSEMNVSTLELGDSALYLCASSWPGLARAGELFFGEGSRLTVL.

CDR3 protein: CASSSGQSHSSYEQYF. In DNA form, the CDR3 reads TGTGCCAGCAGCTCGGGACAGTCCCACAGCTCCTACGAGCAGTACTTC. The V and J genes are TRBV6-6 and TRBJ2-5, with 7 bases matching TRBD1. The DNA end is a closer match to TRBJ2-7, so the J assignment may be wrong. Germline V gene lookup returns CDR1 MNHNY and CDR2 SVGAGI (reference sequence). The CDR3 has 16 residues.

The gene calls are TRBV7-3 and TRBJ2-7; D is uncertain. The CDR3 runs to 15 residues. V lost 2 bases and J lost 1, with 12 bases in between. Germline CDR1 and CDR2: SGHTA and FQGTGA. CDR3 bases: TGTGCCAGCAGCTTACTGGGTGGGTCTTCCTACGAGCAGTACTTC. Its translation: CASSLLGGSSYEQYF.

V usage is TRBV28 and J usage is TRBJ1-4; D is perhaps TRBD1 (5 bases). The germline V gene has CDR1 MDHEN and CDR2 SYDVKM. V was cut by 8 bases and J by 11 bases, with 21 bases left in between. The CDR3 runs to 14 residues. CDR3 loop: CASGRTGQIGKLFF. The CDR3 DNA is TGTGCCAGCGGACGGACGGGGCAGATAGGGAAACTGTTTTTT. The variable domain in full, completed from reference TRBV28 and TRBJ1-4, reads DVKVTQSSRYLVKRTGEKVFLECVQDMDHENMFWYRQDPGLGLRLIYFSYDVKMKEKGDIPEGYSVSREKKERFSLILESASTNQTSMYLCASGRTGQIGKLFFGSGTQLSVL.